This entry is about one T cell receptor beta chain. Its antigen remains unknown. Primers used in a second PCR of about 7 to 12 cycles were a sample-barcoded 5' primer and a J-beta primer mix. TCRdb processed the 5' RACE reads anew with MiXCR; each CDR3 protein has one entry. The sample lists some 1.4 million distinct CDR3 sequences, roughly 40% occurring once. These data are taken from a study of blood T cells in healthy people across ages. Study-level points and caveats: Any changes in expanded clonotypes were possibly confounded, as donor CMV status remained unknown.

The trim removed 7 bases at V and 9 bases at J, leaving 12 bases unmatched. The CDR3 runs to 14 residues. The chain couples TRBV12-3 or TRBV12-4 to TRBJ2-3; the match to TRBD2 covers 8 bases. This sequence originates from a woman under 30 in good health. The material sequenced was blood. DNA for the CDR3: TGTGCCAGCACCACGGGAGGGAGCGTTGAGACGCAGTATTTT. Translation: CASTTGGSVETQYF.